One T cell receptor (beta chain) is described in this entry. Antigen specificity is unknown. The sample comes from a study of Tregs in tolerant kidney transplant recipients. Losses at the gene ends were 4 bases for V and 4 bases for J; bases not matched to a gene: 10. This CDR3 comprises 15 residues. Germline V lookup: CDR1 SEHNR, CDR2 FQNEAQ (reference sequence). Unstimulated regulatory T cells (CD4+CD25+CD127-), CD4+CD25- non-regulatory cells, CD4 and CD8 cells were FACS-sorted from thawed PBMCs. Some clones are missing from TCRdb's copy, which holds only in-frame ones; the method was immunoSEQ multiplex PCR. The profile shows around 61,000 clones, approximately 82% of them singletons. Study-level results: Tregs expanded with activated donor B cells seemed most donor-specific. This study did not directly address biological reproducibility. Findings come from small patient numbers and require larger validation.

The sequenced sample consisted of CD4+ T cells from blood. The receptor was derived from a human donor in good health. The chain combines TRBV7-9 with TRBJ2-7, with 7 bases fitting TRBD1. The CDR3 DNA reads TGTGCCAGCAGCTCCCCCGGGACAGTCCTGTACGAGCAGTACTTC. This encodes CASSSPGTVLYEQYF.